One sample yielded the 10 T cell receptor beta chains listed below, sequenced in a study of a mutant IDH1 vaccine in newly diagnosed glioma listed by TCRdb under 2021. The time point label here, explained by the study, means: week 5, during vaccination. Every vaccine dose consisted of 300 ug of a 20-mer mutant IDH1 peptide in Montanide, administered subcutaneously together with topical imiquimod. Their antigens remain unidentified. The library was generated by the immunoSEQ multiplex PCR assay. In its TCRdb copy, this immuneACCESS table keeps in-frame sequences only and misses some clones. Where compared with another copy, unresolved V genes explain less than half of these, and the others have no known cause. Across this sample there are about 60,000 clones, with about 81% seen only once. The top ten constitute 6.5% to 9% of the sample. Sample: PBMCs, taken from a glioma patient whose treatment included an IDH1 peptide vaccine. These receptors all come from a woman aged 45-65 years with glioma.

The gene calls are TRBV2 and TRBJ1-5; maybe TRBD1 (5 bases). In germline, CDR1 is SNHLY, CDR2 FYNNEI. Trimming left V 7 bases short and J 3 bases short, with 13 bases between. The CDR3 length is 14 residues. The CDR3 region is CASKRGVDNQPQHF. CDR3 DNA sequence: TGTGCCAGCAAAAGGGGAGTCGACAATCAGCCCCAGCATTTT.

The CDR3 loop is CASSSGGGMNTEAFF. In nucleotides, the CDR3 is TGCGCCAGCAGCTCCGGAGGGGGGATGAACACTGAAGCTTTCTTT. V gene TRBV5-1 combines with J gene TRBJ1-1, with a weak D call TRBD1 (6 bases). CDR3 length: 15 amino acids. The V and J ends lost 3 bases and 0 bases respectively, with 12 bases between them. Germline loops: CDR1 SGHRS, CDR2 YFSETQ.

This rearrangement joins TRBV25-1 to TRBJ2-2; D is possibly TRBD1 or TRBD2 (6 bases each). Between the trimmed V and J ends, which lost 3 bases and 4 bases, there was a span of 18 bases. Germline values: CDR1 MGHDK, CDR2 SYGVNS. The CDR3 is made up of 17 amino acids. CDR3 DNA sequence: TGTGCCAGCAGTGACACCGCCCCGGGGGCGAGCACCGGGGAGCTGTTTTTT. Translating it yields CASSDTAPGASTGELFF.

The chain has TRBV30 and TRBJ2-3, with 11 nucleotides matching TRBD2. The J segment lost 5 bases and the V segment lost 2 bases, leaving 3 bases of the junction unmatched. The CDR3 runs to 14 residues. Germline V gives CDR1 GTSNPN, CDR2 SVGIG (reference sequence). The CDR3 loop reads CAWSLAGGLDTQYF. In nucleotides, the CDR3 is TGTGCCTGGAGTCTAGCGGGGGGTTTAGATACGCAGTATTTT.

The CDR3 DNA follows: TGTGCCAGTAGTTCGGTGGGACAGGGGAGGAACGAGCAGTACTTC. Its protein product is CASSSVGQGRNEQYF. V gene TRBV19 combines with J gene TRBJ2-7, with 10 bases aligning to TRBD1. V shed 5 bases and J 5 bases; nucleotides not matched to a gene: 9. There are 15 residues in the CDR3. Germline-derived CDR1 and CDR2 are LNHDA and SQIVND (reference sequence).

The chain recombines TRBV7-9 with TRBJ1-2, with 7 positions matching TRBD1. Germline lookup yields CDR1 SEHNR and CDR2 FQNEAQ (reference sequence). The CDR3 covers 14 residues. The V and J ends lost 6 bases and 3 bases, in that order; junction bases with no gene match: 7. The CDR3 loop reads CASSPPGQHYGYTF. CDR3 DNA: TGTGCCAGCAGTCCGCCGGGACAGCACTATGGCTACACCTTC.

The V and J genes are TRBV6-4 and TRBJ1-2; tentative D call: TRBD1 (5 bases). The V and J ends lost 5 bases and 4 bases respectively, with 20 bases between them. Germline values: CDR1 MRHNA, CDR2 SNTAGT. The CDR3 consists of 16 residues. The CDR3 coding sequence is TGTGCCAGCAGTAAACTCGGGGGTTCCCTAATCTATGGCTACACCTTC. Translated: CASSKLGGSLIYGYTF.

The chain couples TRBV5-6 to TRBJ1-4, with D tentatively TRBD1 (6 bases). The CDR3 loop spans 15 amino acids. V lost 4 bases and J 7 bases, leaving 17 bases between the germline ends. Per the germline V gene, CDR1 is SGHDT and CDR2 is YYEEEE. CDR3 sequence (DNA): TGTGCCAGCAGCCCTCTGCGGGACACAGCTGAAAAACTGTTTTTT. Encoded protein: CASSPLRDTAEKLFF.

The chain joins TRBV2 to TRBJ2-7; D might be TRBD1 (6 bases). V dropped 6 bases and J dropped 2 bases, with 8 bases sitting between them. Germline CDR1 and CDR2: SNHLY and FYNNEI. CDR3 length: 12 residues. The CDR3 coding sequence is TGTGCCAGCAGAGGGGGAGCCTACGAGCAGTACTTC. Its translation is CASRGGAYEQYF.

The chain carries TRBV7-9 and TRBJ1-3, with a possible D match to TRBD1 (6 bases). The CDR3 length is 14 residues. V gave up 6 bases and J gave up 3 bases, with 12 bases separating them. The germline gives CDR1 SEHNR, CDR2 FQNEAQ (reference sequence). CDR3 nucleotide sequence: TGTGCCAGCAGGACACAGGGTGGTGGAAACACCATATATTTT. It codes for CASRTQGGGNTIYF.